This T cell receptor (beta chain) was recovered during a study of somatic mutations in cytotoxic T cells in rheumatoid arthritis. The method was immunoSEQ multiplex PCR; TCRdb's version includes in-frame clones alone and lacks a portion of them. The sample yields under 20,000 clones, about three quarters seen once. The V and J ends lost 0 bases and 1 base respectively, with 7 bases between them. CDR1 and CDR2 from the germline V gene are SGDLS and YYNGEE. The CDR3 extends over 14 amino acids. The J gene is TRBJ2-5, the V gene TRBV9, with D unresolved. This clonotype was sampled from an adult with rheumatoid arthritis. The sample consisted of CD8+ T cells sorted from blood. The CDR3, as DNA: TGTGCCAGCAGCGTAGCTAGTGCCCAAGAGACCCAGTACTTC. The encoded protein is CASSVASAQETQYF.